This T cell receptor (beta chain) was retrieved from a study of T cell responses to AZD1222 COVID-19 vaccine. General observations from the study: The donor cohort was predominantly white British with a female majority, and clonal diversity may have been underestimated. A reported finding is that nearly half of spike-specific TCRs target unmutated variant regions. Seropositivity was recorded at baseline in only 5 or 6 AZD1222 recipients. All repertoire sampling was performed exclusively after the peak T cell response.

The data were produced by immunoSEQ multiplex PCR, yet TCRdb's version contains in-frame clones alone and is incomplete. The sample gives 150,000 or so clones, roughly nine tenths of which show up once; around 4.9% is in the top ten. Germline V CDR1 and CDR2: SGHNT, YYREEE (reference sequence). This CDR3 spans 13 amino acids. V was clipped by 2 bases and J by 8 bases, with 10 bases between them. As regards this clone: As yet, its antigen is unknown.

Sequencing was performed on peripheral blood, taken on day 0 of AZD1222 vaccination. The sequence derives from an adult in good health. This chain connects TRBV5-4 to TRBJ2-2, with D unclear. The CDR3 bases are TGTGCCAGCAGCTTCTCTTGGAATGGGGAGCTGTTTTTT. Amino acid sequence: CASSFSWNGELFF.